A single sample gave rise to the 2 T cell receptor beta chains below, sequenced in a study of Ad26.COV2.S vaccination and SARS-CoV-2 variants. Treatment in this sample: 15 to 20 received Ad26.COV2.S at low or high dose, single or two shots; roughly five received placebo; per-sample allocation not given. At day 63 after the first vaccine or placebo injection, samples were drawn. TCRdb keeps only in-frame clones here, not all; method: immunoSEQ multiplex PCR. Of 350,000 to 400,000 clones in the sample, about 91% were seen once. This specimen was peripheral blood, taken in a trial of Ad26.COV2.S vaccine versus placebo. The source of these receptors is a person between 18 and 65 years old who received the Ad26.COV2.S COVID-19 vaccine or a placebo.

J is TRBJ2-5 and V is TRBV6-2 or TRBV6-3; no reliable D call. The CDR3 has 12 residues. V was shortened by 3 bases and J by 5 bases, with 7 bases between the two germline ends. Germline CDR1 reads MNHEY; CDR2 reads SVGEGT. This CDR3 is CASSYPLETQYF. CDR3 sequence (DNA): TGTGCCAGCAGTTATCCACTGGAGACCCAGTACTTC.

V usage is TRBV13 and J usage is TRBJ2-1; D unclear. Germline CDR1 PRHDT, CDR2 FYEKMQ (reference sequence). The CDR3 runs 12 residues. V gave up 4 bases and J gave up 4 bases, with 5 bases separating them. Written as DNA, the CDR3 is TGTGCCAGCAGCTCCGGATACAATGAGCAGTTCTTC. Its protein product is CASSSGYNEQFF. Combining the CDR3 with reference TRBV13 and TRBJ2-1 gives the whole variable domain AAGVIQSPRHLIKEKRETATLKCYPIPRHDTVYWYQQGPGQDPQFLISFYEKMQSDKGSIPDRFSAQQFSDYHSELNMSSLELGDSALYFCASSSGYNEQFFGPGTRLTVL.